The clone carrying this T cell receptor beta chain occurred many times. Its antigen is as yet unknown. MiXCR, run by TCRdb on the reads, gives a single entry per CDR3 protein. The sample records approximately 590,000 distinct CDR3 sequences, about 39% being singletons. The sample belongs to a study of T cell repertoires in cytomegalovirus infection. Looking at the study overall: Both recently identified HLA-C-restricted and well-studied HLA-B-restricted CMV epitopes were used in the study. Whole-study findings and limits: Cumulative frequency of public TCR beta families picked out carriers of CMV plus the relevant HLA.

Germline V gives CDR1 SGHTA, CDR2 FQGNSA. The junction had 4 bases not matched to a gene; V was cut back by 6 bases and J by 10 bases. The CDR3 extends over 13 amino acids. The chain recombines TRBV7-2 with TRBJ2-1, with 12 nucleotides matching TRBD2. The origin of this receptor is a human donor in good health (CMV status not recorded). Some clones in this sample may be carry-over from other donors' samples. Sequenced here: cultured PBMCs, sampled from culture after CMV antigen stimulation. For the CDR3, the DNA is TGTGCCAGCAGACCCGGGACTAGCGGGGAGCAGTTCTTC. It encodes CASRPGTSGEQFF.